This T cell receptor (beta chain) is drawn from a study of cytomegalovirus exposure and HLA in healthy donors. Germline CDR1 SEHNR, CDR2 FQNEAQ (reference sequence). The CDR3 is 16 residues long. The germline V and J ends were trimmed by 4 bases and 8 bases, with 21 bases remaining between them. Sequencing used immunoSEQ multiplex PCR; TCRdb keeps in-frame clones, though not all of them. This repertoire shows 68,000 or so clones, 89% found once; its top ten account for around 1.3%. Findings and caveats of the study: Cytomegalovirus association was assigned to under 200 TCR beta chains.

As for this clone: Its antigen is undetermined.

The material sequenced was PBMCs. This TCR came from a woman younger than 35 in good health and CMV-seronegative. The rearrangement joins TRBV7-9 to TRBJ2-1, with D uncertain. CDR3 sequence: CASSSGTSKPLDEQFF. The CDR3 DNA sequence: TGTGCCAGCAGCTCAGGTACCTCCAAACCCTTGGATGAGCAGTTCTTC.